This T cell receptor (beta chain) originates from a study of blood T cell repertoires in COVID-19. This clone was recorded only once. Trimming cost V 2 bases and J 4 bases, with 14 bases left between them. Germline CDR1 and CDR2: LGHDT and YNNKEL (reference sequence). This CDR3 comprises 15 residues. Generated by immunoSEQ multiplex PCR, the TCRdb table keeps only in-frame clones and is missing some. The sample contains under 350,000 clones, roughly 88% of which appear only once. This receptor was taken from a woman in her 70s with acute or convalescent COVID-19. The sequenced sample was peripheral blood. This sequence joins TRBV3-1 (or the pseudogene TRBV3-2) and TRBJ1-2, with D tentatively TRBD1 (5 bases). The CDR3 spells CASSQLQGGVYGYTF. CDR3 nucleotide sequence: TGTGCCAGCAGCCAACTGCAGGGAGGCGTCTATGGCTACACCTTC.